Presented here are 22 T cell receptor beta chains from one specimen sequenced in a study of patients and donors after allogeneic stem cell transplantation. TCRdb processed the RT-PCR reads anew with MiXCR; each CDR3 protein has one entry. Among 37,000 or so distinct CDR3 sequences, under 35% were seen once, and the ten largest hold about 78%. Material: blood, either unsorted or a sorted T cell fraction (not recorded which). The receptors stem from a human donor who was either an allogeneic HSCT recipient or a stem cell or donor lymphocyte infusion donor (not recorded which). It is not recorded whose cells these are; they may come from a transplant donor.

The chain employs TRBV20-1 and TRBJ1-2; 10 bases match TRBD1. Germline trimming cut 5 bases from V and 4 bases from J; bases unmatched to any gene: 7. This CDR3 is 14 amino acids long. Germline-derived CDR1 and CDR2 are DFQATT and SNEGSKA (reference sequence). In DNA form, the CDR3 reads TGCAGTGCTGTCCGGGACAGGGGTCCCTATGGCTACACCTTC. It is translated as CSAVRDRGPYGYTF.

This clonotype was picked up a small number of times. The chain joins TRBV6-2 or TRBV6-3 to TRBJ1-5; D gene unclear. CDR1 is MNHEY and CDR2 is SVGEGT in the germline V gene. The CDR3 is made up of 14 amino acids. Trimming left V 6 bases short and J 0 bases short, with 9 bases between. This chain's CDR3 is CASRNRYSNQPQHF. CDR3 in DNA: TGTGCCAGCAGAAACAGATATAGCAATCAGCCCCAGCATTTT.

V and J are TRBV7-6 and TRBJ2-2, with TRBD2 identical over 7 bases. With 2 bases clipped from V and 6 bases from J, the junction kept 3 bases outside the gene matches. The CDR3 is 14 amino acids. Germline loops: CDR1 SGHVS, CDR2 FNYEAQ. In DNA form, the CDR3 reads TGTGCCAGCAGCTTATCGACTAGCCCCGGGGAGCTGTTTTTT. It is translated as CASSLSTSPGELFF.

This clonotype was counted only a few times. The V call is TRBV19, the J call TRBJ1-3, with D perhaps TRBD1 (5 bases). The germline CDR1 and CDR2 sequences are LNHDA and SQIVND (reference sequence). This CDR3 contains 12 residues. V lost 6 bases to trimming and J lost 4 bases, with 7 bases between them. The chain's CDR3 is CASRHRGNTIYF. The CDR3 nucleotides are TGTGCCAGTAGACACAGGGGAAACACCATATATTTT.

The V gene is TRBV9, the J gene TRBJ2-3; no definite D call. Between the trimmed V and J ends, which lost 3 bases and 7 bases, there was a span of 3 bases. There are 10 residues in the CDR3. Germline V gene lookup returns CDR1 SGDLS and CDR2 YYNGEE. This chain's CDR3 is CASSGNTQYF. The DNA of the CDR3 is TGTGCCAGCAGCGGGAATACGCAGTATTTT.

The sample holds a few counts of this clonotype. The chain uses TRBV28 and TRBJ2-3; D tentatively reads TRBD1 or TRBD2 (6 bases each). Trimming pared 7 bases from V and 1 base from J, leaving 21 bases between. Germline CDR1 reads MDHEN; CDR2 reads SYDVKM. CDR3 length equals 17 residues. Written as DNA, the CDR3 is TGTGCCAGCAAAACCGGGAGTTGGCACAGGGGCACAGATACGCAGTATTTT. It codes for CASKTGSWHRGTDTQYF.

The gene calls are TRBV6-5 and TRBJ2-2; D is unclear. This CDR3 contains 14 residues. From germline, CDR1 is MNHEY and CDR2 SVGAGI. Trimming took off 4 bases at V and 0 bases at J, with 6 bases between the two ends. CDR3 nucleotides: TGTGCCAGCAGTTCTACGGCGAACACCGGGGAGCTGTTTTTT. Its protein is CASSSTANTGELFF.

The rearrangement joins TRBV20-1 to TRBJ2-7, with 7 bases that match TRBD1. V gave up 5 bases and J gave up 2 bases; unmatched junction bases: 6. Germline values: CDR1 DFQATT, CDR2 SNEGSKA (reference sequence). The CDR3 has 13 residues. CDR3 protein: CSALPGGPYEQYF. The CDR3, as DNA: TGCAGTGCTTTGCCAGGGGGTCCCTACGAGCAGTACTTC.

The chain carries TRBV28 and TRBJ2-7; no reliable D call. Trimming removed 5 bases from V and 0 bases from J, with 20 bases in between. The CDR3 spans 17 residues. The V gene's germline CDR1 is MDHEN and CDR2 SYDVKM. The CDR3 loop reads CASSPASGGRISYEQYF. The CDR3 coding sequence is TGTGCCAGCAGTCCAGCTTCAGGCGGCAGGATCTCCTACGAGCAGTACTTC.

This clonotype was detected a few times. V usage is TRBV4-1 and J usage is TRBJ1-2; D perhaps matches TRBD1 (6 bases). The germline CDR1 and CDR2 sequences are MGHRA and YSYEKL. The CDR3 covers 15 residues. V dropped 3 bases and J dropped 4 bases, with 15 bases sitting between them. CDR3 DNA: TGCGCCAGCAGCCAGAGGGAGGGGGGCCTCTATGGCTACACCTTC. Translated, it gives CASSQREGGLYGYTF.

In its sample, this clonotype was seen a few times. This chain links TRBV28 with TRBJ1-2; the D is unclear. This CDR3 has 13 residues. The V gene's germline CDR1 is MDHEN and CDR2 SYDVKM. The V gene lost 3 bases and the J gene lost 4 bases, with 9 bases spanning the gap. CDR3 nucleotide sequence: TGTGCCAGCAGTTTCAACGGCTTCTATGGCTACACCTTC. As protein: CASSFNGFYGYTF.

In DNA form, the CDR3 reads TGTGCCAGCAGCGTAGGGTTAGTTTCCTACAATGAGCAGTTCTTC. It specifies CASSVGLVSYNEQFF. The chain is built from TRBV9 and TRBJ2-1, with no clear D. Germline CDR1 SGDLS, CDR2 YYNGEE. CDR3 size: 15 residues. The germline V and J ends were trimmed by 0 bases and 1 base, with 8 bases remaining between them.

The J gene is TRBJ2-2, the V gene TRBV6-5; TRBD2 aligns across 7 bases. The germline V gene has CDR1 MNHEY and CDR2 SVGAGI. Losses at the gene ends were 6 bases for V and 6 bases for J; bases not matched to a gene: 10. The CDR3 is made up of 15 amino acids. Here the CDR3 DNA reads TGTGCCAGCAGGACCGGGACTATAGGGTCCGGGGAGCTGTTTTTT. This sequence encodes CASRTGTIGSGELFF.

This clonotype has just a few counts. DNA of the CDR3: TGTGCCAGCAGTCCGTCGACTAGCTACAATGAGCAGTTCTTC. Translation: CASSPSTSYNEQFF. The chain employs TRBV28 and TRBJ2-1; D possibly corresponds to TRBD2 (6 bases). CDR1 MDHEN and CDR2 SYDVKM come from the germline V gene. The germline V and J ends were trimmed by 5 bases and 3 bases, with 11 bases remaining between them. The CDR3 length is 14 residues.

The chain joins TRBV6-5 to TRBJ1-6; D possibly corresponds to TRBD1 (6 bases). CDR1 and CDR2 from the germline V gene are MNHEY and SVGAGI. This CDR3 spans 15 amino acids. Trimming removed 4 bases from V and 6 bases from J, with 13 bases in between. The CDR3 sequence is CASSFGQPFNSPLHF. The CDR3 DNA reads as TGTGCCAGCAGTTTCGGACAGCCTTTTAATTCACCCCTCCACTTT.

The V call is TRBV24-1, the J call TRBJ1-5; D not certain. Per the germline V gene, CDR1 is KGHDR and CDR2 is SFDVKD. V was pared by 3 bases and J by 6 bases, with 11 bases between. The CDR3 consists of 14 residues. The CDR3 DNA reads TGTGCCACCAGTGATGTGTATTCCGGTCAGCCCCAGCATTTT. It translates to CATSDVYSGQPQHF.

CDR3 coding DNA: TGCGCCAGCAGCTTGCAGGGCAGGGGTGAGCAGTTCTTC. Its translation: CASSLQGRGEQFF. The chain joins TRBV5-1 to TRBJ2-1; perhaps TRBD1 as D (6 bases). The CDR3 runs to 13 residues. The ends were cut back, 1 base at V and 9 bases at J, with 11 bases in the middle. Germline assignment: CDR1 SGHRS and CDR2 YFSETQ.

This rearrangement joins TRBV29-1 to TRBJ1-2; D gene unclear. This CDR3 is 12 amino acids long. V lost 3 bases and J lost 7, with 12 bases in between. Germline lookup yields CDR1 SQVTM and CDR2 ANQGSEA. CDR3: CSVDRDLGGYTF. CDR3 nucleotides: TGCAGCGTTGACAGAGACTTGGGTGGCTACACCTTC.

The chain combines TRBV7-9 with TRBJ2-5; a weak D match, TRBD2 (5 bases). Trimming left V 5 bases short and J 2 bases short, with 15 bases between. CDR3 length equals 15 residues. CDR1 and CDR2 from the germline V gene are SEHNR and FQNEAQ (reference sequence). The DNA for the CDR3 is TGTGCCAGCAGCCGACCGCGGAGGATACAAGAGACCCAGTACTTC. Its translation: CASSRPRRIQETQYF.

This clonotype was counted at least ten times. The chain has TRBV4-3 and TRBJ2-1, with 11 bases that match TRBD2. This CDR3 has 17 amino acids. The trim removed 3 bases at V and 4 bases at J, leaving 8 bases unmatched. Germline V gene data show CDR1 as LGHNA and CDR2 as YSLEER. CDR3 sequence reads: CASSHLSTSGAYNEQFF. Written as DNA, the CDR3 is TGCGCCAGCAGCCATCTTTCGACTAGCGGGGCTTACAATGAGCAGTTCTTC.

This sequence joins TRBV4-2 and TRBJ1-5, with 10 bases identical to TRBD1. This CDR3 spans 16 amino acids. The J segment lost 2 bases and the V segment lost 4 bases, leaving 5 bases of the junction unmatched. From germline, CDR1 is LGHNA and CDR2 YNFKEQ. This CDR3 reads CASSLRQGAGNQPQHF. Here the CDR3 DNA reads TGTGCCAGCAGCCTTCGACAGGGGGCAGGCAATCAGCCCCAGCATTTT.

This clonotype was found a few times. This sequence joins TRBV12-3 or TRBV12-4 and TRBJ1-5; maybe TRBD1 (6 bases). The CDR3 runs to 15 residues. V shed 5 bases and J shed 6 bases, with 17 bases lying between them. The CDR3 nucleotides are TGTGCCAGCAGTGAGTCTGGGGGGGCCAGTCAGCCCCAGCATTTT. Its protein product is CASSESGGASQPQHF.